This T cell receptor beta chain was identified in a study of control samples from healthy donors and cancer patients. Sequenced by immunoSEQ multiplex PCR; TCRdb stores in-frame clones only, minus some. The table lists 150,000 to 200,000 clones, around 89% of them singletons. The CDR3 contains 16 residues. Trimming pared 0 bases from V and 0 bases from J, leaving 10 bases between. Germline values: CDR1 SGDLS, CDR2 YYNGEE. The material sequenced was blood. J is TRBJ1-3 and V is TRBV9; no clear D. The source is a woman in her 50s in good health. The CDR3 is CASSVDPYSSGNTIYF. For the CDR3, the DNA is TGTGCCAGCAGCGTAGATCCTTATTCCTCTGGAAACACCATATATTTT.